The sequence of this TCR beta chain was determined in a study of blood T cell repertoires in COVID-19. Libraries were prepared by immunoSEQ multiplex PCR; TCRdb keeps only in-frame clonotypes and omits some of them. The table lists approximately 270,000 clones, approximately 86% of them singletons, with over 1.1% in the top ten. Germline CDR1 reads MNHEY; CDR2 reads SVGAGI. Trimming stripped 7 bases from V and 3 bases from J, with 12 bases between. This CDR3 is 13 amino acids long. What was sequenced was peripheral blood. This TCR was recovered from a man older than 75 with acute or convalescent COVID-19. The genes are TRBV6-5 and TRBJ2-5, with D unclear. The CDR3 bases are TGTGCCAGCACCCCGGGTTGGGAAGAGACCCAGTACTTC. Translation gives CASTPGWEETQYF.